A single TCR beta chain is shown here with its context. The data derive from a study of blood T cell repertoires in COVID-19. Across the whole study: Samples taken during acute and convalescent COVID-19 were collected in the United States, Italy and Spain. Nucleic acid was either cDNA or gDNA, and it came from T cells, B-cell-depleted T cells, or PBMCs.

V lost 5 bases, J lost 2 bases, and 8 bases lay in between. From germline, CDR1 is KGHDR and CDR2 SFDVKD. This CDR3 has 14 residues. Per the original methods: Scientists estimated how many nucleated cells there were by amplifying reference gene primers. Clones were sequenced by immunoSEQ multiplex PCR, and TCRdb holds only the in-frame ones, with some missing. That table gives V, J and clone size, and the DNA gave D and trimming. The data contain around 140,000 clones, about 89% of them seen just once; the ten biggest clones take up less than 20%. The receptor comes from a man aged 50 to 60 with active or convalescent COVID-19. Material for sequencing was peripheral blood. The V call is TRBV24-1, the J call TRBJ2-2; tentative D call: TRBD1 (5 bases). DNA for the CDR3: TGTGCCACCAGTGGTACAGGAAACACCGGGGAGCTGTTTTTT. Encoded protein: CATSGTGNTGELFF.